The source of this T cell receptor beta chain is a study of blood T cell repertoires in COVID-19 (dated by TCRdb to the early 2020s). Study-level background: Samples from collaborators originated in the United States, Italy and Spain and spanned both the acute and convalescent phases of COVID-19. Samples were obtained from the ongoing ImmuneRACE study (first 160 participants) and from roughly 1,300 subjects provided by 6 global collaborators. The material from the prospective study consisted of cDNA or gDNA derived from T cells, B-cell-depleted T cells, or PBMCs. The dataset comprised deeply sampled blood TCRbeta repertoires from subjects exposed to, actively infected with, or recovered from COVID-19. A de-identified subject ID, COVID-19 status, age in years and sex were almost always included in the sample metadata. Where HLA class I and class II types were available, the types were taken from metadata supplied by the sample provider, not from assay-based typing. The repertoires were made available in a free public database intended to serve as a resource for research on the immune response to SARS-CoV-2.

Results the study describes overall, beyond this receptor: The amount of clinical and demographic metadata varied by source and participant and was provided uncurated.

In Seattle, one collaborating source enrolled patients while the infection was active and tracked those patients longitudinally over the course of disease. Each collaborating institution followed its own protocols to collect whole blood in K2EDTA tubes. For TCRbeta analysis, collaborators shipped samples in one of three forms: frozen whole blood, isolated PBMCs, or DNA extracted from either of those sample types. Taken from the germline V gene, the CDR1 and CDR2 loops are MRHNA and SNTAGT. V is reduced by 2 bases and J by 6 bases, leaving a spacing of 14 bases between them. Its CDR3 holds 15 amino acids, cysteine through phenylalanine. Just CDR3 DNA is preserved here, 45 bases in frame from base 1. A word on this clone: It has no known antigen specificity. Nothing much larger sits one base from this clone, and base qualities are not available.

TCRbeta CDR3 regions were amplified from genomic DNA using the immunoSEQ Assay, a bias-controlled multiplex PCR. The study's own analysis went as follows. Within the assay, amplification of reference gene primers was used to estimate how many nucleated cells each sample contained. To quantify the absolute abundance of each unique TCRbeta CDR3 rearrangement, sequence reads were collapsed and filtered. For each sample, productive Simpson clonality was calculated as the square root of Simpson's diversity index across productive rearrangements. As stored in TCRdb, this immuneACCESS dataset retains in-frame rearrangements with V and J assigned. A fraction of the clones does not appear; measured against another copy, unresolved V genes explain less than half of the discrepancy, and the remainder lacks a known reason. That table is the source of V, J and clone size, and D and trimming were worked out from the DNA. The sample table shows a few hundred thousand clones, and approximately 88% are seen once. The top ten hold roughly an eighth of the sample.

This clonotype was obtained from a woman aged 45-59 years with COVID-19, enrolled during active disease. The sequencing sample was made of peripheral blood. This chain joins TRBV6-4 to TRBJ2-1; matching of 5 bases hints at TRBD1 as the D gene. This receptor carries the CDR3 CASSDDSLLLNEQFF. The sequenced DNA: TGTGCCAGCAGTGACGACAGCCTACTCCTCAATGAGCAGTTCTTC.